This T cell receptor beta chain emerged from a study of CD8 T cells in ankylosing spondylitis. Notes on the study in general: Disease-associated clonotypes exhibited CD8+ identity and were relatively infrequent in peripheral blood.

Library preparation for TCR beta used quantitative 5'-RACE with molecular barcodes. Each CDR3 protein is one row after TCRdb ran MiXCR on the 5' RACE reads. Of under 300,000 distinct CDR3 sequences listed, approximately 12% are singletons. This clonotype was detected a few times. Its specificity is unknown. V was clipped by 4 bases and J by 7 bases, with 22 bases between them. The CDR3 contains 16 residues. Germline CDR1 reads SEHNR; CDR2 reads FQNEAQ (reference sequence). Source material: blood, either unsorted or a sorted T cell fraction (not recorded which). This receptor was identified in a male donor with ankylosing spondylitis or in good health (not recorded which). The chain employs TRBV7-9 and TRBJ1-2; D may be TRBD1 (5 bases). CDR3 in DNA: TGTGCCAGCAGCTCGGATGGCGGGGGTTGGTCGGCTGGCTACACCTTC. It yields the protein CASSSDGGGWSAGYTF. Drawing the rest from reference TRBV7-9 and TRBJ1-2, the complete variable domain is DTGVSQNPRHKITKRGQNVTFRCDPISEHNRLYWYRQTLGQGPEFLTYFQNEAQLEKSRLLSDRFSAERPKGSFSTLEIQRTEQGDSAMYLCASSSDGGGWSAGYTFGSGTRLTVV.